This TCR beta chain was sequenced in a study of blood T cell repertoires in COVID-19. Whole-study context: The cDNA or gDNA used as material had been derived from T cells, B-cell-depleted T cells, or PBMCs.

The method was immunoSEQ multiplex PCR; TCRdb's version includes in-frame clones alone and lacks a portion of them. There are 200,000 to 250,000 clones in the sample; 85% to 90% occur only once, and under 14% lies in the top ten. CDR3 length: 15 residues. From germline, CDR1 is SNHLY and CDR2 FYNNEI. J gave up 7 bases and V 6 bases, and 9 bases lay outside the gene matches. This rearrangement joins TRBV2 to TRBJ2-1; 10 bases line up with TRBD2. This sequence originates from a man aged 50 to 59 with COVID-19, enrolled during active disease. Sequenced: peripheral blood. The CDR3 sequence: CASSPASGSWNEQFF. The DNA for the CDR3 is TGTGCCAGCAGCCCGGCTAGCGGGAGTTGGAATGAGCAGTTCTTC. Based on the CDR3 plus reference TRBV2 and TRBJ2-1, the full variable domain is EPEVTQTPSHQVTQMGQEVILRCVPISNHLYFYWYRQILGQKVEFLVSFYNNEISEKSEIFDDQFSVERPDGSNFTLKIRSTKLEDSAMYFCASSPASGSWNEQFFGPGTRLTVL.